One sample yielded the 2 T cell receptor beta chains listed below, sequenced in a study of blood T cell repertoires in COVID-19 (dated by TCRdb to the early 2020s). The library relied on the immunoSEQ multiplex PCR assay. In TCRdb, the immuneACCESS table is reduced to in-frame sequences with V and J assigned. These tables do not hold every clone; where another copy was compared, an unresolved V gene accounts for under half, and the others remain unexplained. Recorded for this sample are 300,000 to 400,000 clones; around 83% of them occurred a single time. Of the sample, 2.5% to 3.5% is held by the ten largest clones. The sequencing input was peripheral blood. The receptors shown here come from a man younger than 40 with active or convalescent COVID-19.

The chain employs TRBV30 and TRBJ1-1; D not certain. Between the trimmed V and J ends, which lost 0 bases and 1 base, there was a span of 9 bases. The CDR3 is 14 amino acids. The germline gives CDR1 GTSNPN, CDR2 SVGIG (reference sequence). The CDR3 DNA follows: TGTGCCTGGAGTGTACGTCGGGGGAACACTGAAGCTTTCTTT. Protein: CAWSVRRGNTEAFF.

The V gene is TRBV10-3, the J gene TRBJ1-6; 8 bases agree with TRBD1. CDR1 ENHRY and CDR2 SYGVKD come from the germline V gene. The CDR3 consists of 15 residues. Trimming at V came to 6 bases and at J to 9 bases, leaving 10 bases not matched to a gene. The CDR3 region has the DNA TGTGCCATCAGGGCTGGACAGGGTGGCGCTTCACCCCTCCACTTT. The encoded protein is CAIRAGQGGASPLHF.